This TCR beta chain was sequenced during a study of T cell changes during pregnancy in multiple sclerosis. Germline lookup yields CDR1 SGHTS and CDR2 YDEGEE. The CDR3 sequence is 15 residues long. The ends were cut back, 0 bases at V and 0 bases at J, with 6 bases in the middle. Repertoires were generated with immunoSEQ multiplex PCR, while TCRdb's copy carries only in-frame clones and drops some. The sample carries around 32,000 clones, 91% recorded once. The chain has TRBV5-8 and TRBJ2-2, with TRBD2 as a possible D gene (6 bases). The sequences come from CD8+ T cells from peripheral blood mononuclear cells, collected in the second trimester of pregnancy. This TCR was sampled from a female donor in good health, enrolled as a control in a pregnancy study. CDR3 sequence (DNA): TGTGCCAGCAGCTTGGGACTAGCGAACACCGGGGAGCTGTTTTTT. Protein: CASSLGLANTGELFF. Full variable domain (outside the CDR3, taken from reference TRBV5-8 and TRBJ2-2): EAGVTQSPTHLIKTRGQQATLRCSPISGHTSVYWYQQALGLGLQFLLWYDEGEERNRGNFPPRFSGRQFPNYSSELNVNALELEDSALYLCASSLGLANTGELFFGEGSRLTVL.